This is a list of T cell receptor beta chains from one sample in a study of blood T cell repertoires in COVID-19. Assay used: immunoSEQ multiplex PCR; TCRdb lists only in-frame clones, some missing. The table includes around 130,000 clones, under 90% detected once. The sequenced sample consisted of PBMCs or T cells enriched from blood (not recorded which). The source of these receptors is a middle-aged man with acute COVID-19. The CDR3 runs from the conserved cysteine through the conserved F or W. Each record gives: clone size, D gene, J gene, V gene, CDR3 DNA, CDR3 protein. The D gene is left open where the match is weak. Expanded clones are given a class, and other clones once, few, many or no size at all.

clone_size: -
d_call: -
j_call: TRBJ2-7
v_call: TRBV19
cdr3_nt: TGTGCCAGTAGCACCAGCGTGACCTCCTACGAGCAGTACTTC
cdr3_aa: CASSTSVTSYEQYF

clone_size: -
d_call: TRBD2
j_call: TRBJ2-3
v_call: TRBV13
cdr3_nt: TGTGCCAGCAGCTCCCTAGCGGGAACGAGCACAGATACGCAGTATTTT
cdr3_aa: CASSSLAGTSTDTQYF

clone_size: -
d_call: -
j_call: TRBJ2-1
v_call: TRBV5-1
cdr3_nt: TGCGCCAGCAGTTCCAATTACAATGAGCAGTTCTTC
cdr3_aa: CASSSNYNEQFF

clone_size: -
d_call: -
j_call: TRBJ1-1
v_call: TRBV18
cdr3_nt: TGTGCCAGCTCACCAGACCCCCGGGCTGAAGCTTTCTTT
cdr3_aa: CASSPDPRAEAFF

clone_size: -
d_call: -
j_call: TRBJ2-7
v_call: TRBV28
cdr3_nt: TGTGCCAGCAGTGTTGCCCTCAGCTCCTACGAGCAGTACTTC
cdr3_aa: CASSVALSSYEQYF

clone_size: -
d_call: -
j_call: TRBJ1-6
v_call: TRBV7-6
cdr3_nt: TGTGCCAGCAGCTTAGAATCAGGGGTACGTTCACCCCTCCACTTT
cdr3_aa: CASSLESGVRSPLHF

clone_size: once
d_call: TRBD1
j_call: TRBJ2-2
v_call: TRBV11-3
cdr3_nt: TGTGCCAGCAGCGTAGGACAGGGAATCACCGGGGAGCTGTTTTTT
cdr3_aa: CASSVGQGITGELFF

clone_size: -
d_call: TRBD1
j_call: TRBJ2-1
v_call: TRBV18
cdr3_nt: TGTGCCAGCTCCTCCGGGACAGGGGGCGGAAATGAGCAGTTCTTC
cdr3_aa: CASSSGTGGGNEQFF

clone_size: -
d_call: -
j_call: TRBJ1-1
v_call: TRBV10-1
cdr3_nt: TGCGCCAGCAAGCTGACAACGGACACTGAAGCTTTCTTT
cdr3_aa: CASKLTTDTEAFF

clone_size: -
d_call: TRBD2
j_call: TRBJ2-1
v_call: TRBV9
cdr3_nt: TGTGCCAGCAGCCCTGGACTAGCGGGACCCCATGAGCAGTTCTTC
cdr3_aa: CASSPGLAGPHEQFF

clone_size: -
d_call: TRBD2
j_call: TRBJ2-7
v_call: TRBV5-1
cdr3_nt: TGCGCCAGCAGCTTGGAAATAGCGGGAGACGAGCAGTACTTC
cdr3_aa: CASSLEIAGDEQYF

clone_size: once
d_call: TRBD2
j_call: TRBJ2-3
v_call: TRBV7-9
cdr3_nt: TGTGCCAGCAGCCCAGGACTAGCGGGGGCCCGTAACACAGATACGCAGTATTTT
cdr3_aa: CASSPGLAGARNTDTQYF

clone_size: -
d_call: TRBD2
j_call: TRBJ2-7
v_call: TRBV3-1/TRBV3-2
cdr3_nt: TGTGCCAGCAGCCAAGACCTACTAGCGGGAGCGTACGAGCAGTACTTC
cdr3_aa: CASSQDLLAGAYEQYF

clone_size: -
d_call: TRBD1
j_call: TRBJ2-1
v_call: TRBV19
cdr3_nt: TGTGCCAGTCGACAGGGCTGGAATGAGCAGTTCTTC
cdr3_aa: CASRQGWNEQFF

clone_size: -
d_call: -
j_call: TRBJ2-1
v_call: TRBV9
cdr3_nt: TGTGCCAGCAGCGCATCGGGAGACTCTTACAATGAGCAGTTCTTC
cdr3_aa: CASSASGDSYNEQFF

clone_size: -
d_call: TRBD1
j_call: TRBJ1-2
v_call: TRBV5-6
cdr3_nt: TGTGCCAGCAGCTTGTTGGACAGGGGGCCGAACTATGGCTACACCTTC
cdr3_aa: CASSLLDRGPNYGYTF

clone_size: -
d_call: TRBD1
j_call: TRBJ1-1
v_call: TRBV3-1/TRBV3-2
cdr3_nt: TGTGCCAGCAGCCAAGCCGACAGGGGGAACGCTGAAGCTTTCTTT
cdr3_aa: CASSQADRGNAEAFF

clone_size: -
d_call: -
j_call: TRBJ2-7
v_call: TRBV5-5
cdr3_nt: TGTGCCAGCAGCTTGGTTCCGGGCGGCGGGGGACAACCTATCGAGCAGTACTTC
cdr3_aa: CASSLVPGGGGQPIEQYF

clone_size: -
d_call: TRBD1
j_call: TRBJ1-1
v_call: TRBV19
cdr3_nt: TGTGCCAGTAGGACAGGGGGCTTGTTATGGACTGAAGCTTTCTTT
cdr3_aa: CASRTGGLLWTEAFF

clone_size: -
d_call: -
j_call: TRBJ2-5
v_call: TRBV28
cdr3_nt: TGTGCCAGCAGTTCGCTGGCAGGAGAGACCCAGTACTTC
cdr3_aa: CASSSLAGETQYF

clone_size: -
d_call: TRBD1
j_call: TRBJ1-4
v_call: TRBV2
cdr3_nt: TGTGCCATCACTCCCGGGACAGGGGATGAAAAACTGTTTTTT
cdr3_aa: CAITPGTGDEKLFF

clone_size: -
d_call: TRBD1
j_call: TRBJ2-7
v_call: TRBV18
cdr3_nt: TGTGCCAGCTCCCCGGGACAGACGGCCTACGAGCAGTACTTC
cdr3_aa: CASSPGQTAYEQYF

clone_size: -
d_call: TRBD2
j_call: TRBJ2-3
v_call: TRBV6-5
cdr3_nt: TGTGCCAGCAGTTACGGACTAGCCCCGGCAGATACGCAGTATTTT
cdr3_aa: CASSYGLAPADTQYF

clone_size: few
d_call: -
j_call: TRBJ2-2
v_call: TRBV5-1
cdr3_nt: TGCGCCAGCTCCACGGGCACCGGGGAGCTGTTTTTT
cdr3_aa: CASSTGTGELFF

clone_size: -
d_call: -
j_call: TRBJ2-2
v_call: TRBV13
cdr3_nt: TGTGCCAGCAGCACCCGGGGGAACACCGGGGAGCTGTTTTTT
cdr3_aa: CASSTRGNTGELFF

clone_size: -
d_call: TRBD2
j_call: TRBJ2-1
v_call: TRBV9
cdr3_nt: TGTGCCAGCAGCGTAGAGACTAGCGGCTACAATGAGCAGTTCTTC
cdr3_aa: CASSVETSGYNEQFF

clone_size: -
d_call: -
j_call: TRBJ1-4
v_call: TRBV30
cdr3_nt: TGTGCCTGGAGTGTTCAGGGGGAAAAACTGTTTTTT
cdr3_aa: CAWSVQGEKLFF

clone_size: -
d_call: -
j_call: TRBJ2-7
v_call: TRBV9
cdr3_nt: TGTGCCAGCAGCGTAGGAGGGGGGGCCAGCTCCTACGAGCAGTACTTC
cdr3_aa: CASSVGGGASSYEQYF

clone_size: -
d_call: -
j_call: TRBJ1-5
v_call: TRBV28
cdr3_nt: TGTGCCAGCAACCTGCGGGAATTCAGCAATCAGCCCCAGCATTTT
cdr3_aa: CASNLREFSNQPQHF

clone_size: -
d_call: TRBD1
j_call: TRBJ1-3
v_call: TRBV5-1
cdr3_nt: TGCGCCAGCAGCTTGGAGGGACAGGGGGCTGGAAACACCATATATTTT
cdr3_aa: CASSLEGQGAGNTIYF

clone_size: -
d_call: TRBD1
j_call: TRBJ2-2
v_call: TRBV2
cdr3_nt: TGTGCCAGCAGGGGGACAGGGGGCTACACCGGGGAGCTGTTTTTT
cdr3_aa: CASRGTGGYTGELFF

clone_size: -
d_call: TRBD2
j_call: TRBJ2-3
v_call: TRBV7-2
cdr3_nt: TGTGCCAGCAGCTCCGATTGGGAGGGGCAGTGGACAGATACGCAGTATTTT
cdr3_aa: CASSSDWEGQWTDTQYF

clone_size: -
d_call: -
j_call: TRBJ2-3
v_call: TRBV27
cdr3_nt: TGTGCCAGCAGTTTATCAACAGGGAGGGCGGCAGATACGCAGTATTTT
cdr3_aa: CASSLSTGRAADTQYF

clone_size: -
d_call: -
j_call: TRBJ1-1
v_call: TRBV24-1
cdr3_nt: TGTGCCACCAGGGCGGTGACGAGCCTCTTTTTGAACACTGAAGCTTTCTTT
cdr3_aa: CATRAVTSLFLNTEAFF

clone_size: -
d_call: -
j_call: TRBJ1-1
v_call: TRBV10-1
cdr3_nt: TGCGCCAGCAGGGGACAATTGAACACTGAAGCTTTCTTT
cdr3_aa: CASRGQLNTEAFF

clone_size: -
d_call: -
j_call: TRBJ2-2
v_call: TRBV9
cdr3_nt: TGTGCCAGCGGAGGCGGGCGCCGGGGCACCGGGGAGCTGTTTTTT
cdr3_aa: CASGGGRRGTGELFF

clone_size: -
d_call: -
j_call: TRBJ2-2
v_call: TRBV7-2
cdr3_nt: TGTGCCAGCAGCTCTTTCGGGGTTTACACCGGGGAGCTGTTTTTT
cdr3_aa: CASSSFGVYTGELFF

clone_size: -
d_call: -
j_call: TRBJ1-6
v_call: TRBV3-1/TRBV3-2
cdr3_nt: TGTGCCAGCAGCCAAGACAGTGTTAATTCACCCCTCCACTTT
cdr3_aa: CASSQDSVNSPLHF

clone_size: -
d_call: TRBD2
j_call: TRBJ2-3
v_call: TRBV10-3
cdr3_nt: TGTGCCATTGGACTAGGGGACACAGATACGCAGTATTTT
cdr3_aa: CAIGLGDTDTQYF

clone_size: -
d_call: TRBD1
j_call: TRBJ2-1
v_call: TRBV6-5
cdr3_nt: TGTGCCAGCAGTTTAGGCACAGGGGTTCCCAATGAGCAGTTCTTC
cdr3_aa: CASSLGTGVPNEQFF

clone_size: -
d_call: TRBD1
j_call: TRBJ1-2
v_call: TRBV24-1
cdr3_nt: TGTGCCACCAGTGATTTCGGGACAGTCGGTGACTATGGCTACACCTTC
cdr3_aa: CATSDFGTVGDYGYTF

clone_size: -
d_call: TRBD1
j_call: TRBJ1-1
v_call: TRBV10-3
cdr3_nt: TGTGCCATCAGTGAGGGACAGGGGGAAGGTGAAGCTTTCTTT
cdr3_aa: CAISEGQGEGEAFF